The sequence of this T cell receptor beta chain was determined in a study of T cells in Graves' hyperthyroidism and ophthalmopathy. Study observations and caveats: Most clonotypes that expanded in the thyroid above 0.001 also showed up in blood.

Uncontrolled infections, other autoimmune diseases, pregnancy or lactation led to exclusion of patients. PBMCs stemmed from less than 13 ml fresh peripheral blood. Regions amplified from RNA transcripts were the TCR beta CDR3 regions. Carried out on the TCR CDR3, a first-round RT-PCR used the HTBI primer set. TCRdb reprocessed the multiplex PCR reads with MiXCR, giving one entry per CDR3 protein. The sample consists of around 520,000 distinct CDR3 sequences, 14% of them appearing once. Germline trimming cut 4 bases from V and 7 bases from J; bases unmatched to any gene: 8. This CDR3 is built from 15 residues. From germline, CDR1 is PRHDT and CDR2 FYEKMQ (reference sequence). On this clonotype itself: The antigen remains unidentified.

The TCR sequence derives from a woman in her thirties or forties with Graves' hyperthyroidism. This rearrangement joins TRBV13 to TRBJ2-1; 9 nucleotides agree with TRBD2. Source material: blood. The CDR3: CASSSIGLAWNEQFF. DNA for the CDR3: TGTGCCAGCAGCTCAATCGGACTAGCGTGGAATGAGCAGTTCTTC.